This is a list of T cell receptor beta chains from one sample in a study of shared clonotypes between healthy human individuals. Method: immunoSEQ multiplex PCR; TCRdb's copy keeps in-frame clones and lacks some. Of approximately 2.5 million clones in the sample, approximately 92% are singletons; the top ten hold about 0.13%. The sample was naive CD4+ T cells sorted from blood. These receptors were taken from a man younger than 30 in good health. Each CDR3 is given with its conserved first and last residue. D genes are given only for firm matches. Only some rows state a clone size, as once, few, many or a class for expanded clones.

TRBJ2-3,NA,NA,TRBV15,CATSRDLPTTYTQYF,TGTGCCACCAGCAGAGATCTTCCTACCACATATACGCAGTATTTT
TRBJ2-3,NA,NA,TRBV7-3,CASSLRWGSTDTQYF,TGTGCCAGCAGCTTAAGGTGGGGGAGCACAGATACGCAGTATTTT
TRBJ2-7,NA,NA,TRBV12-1,CAIYWGNEQYF,TGTGCCATTTACTGGGGTAACGAGCAGTACTTC
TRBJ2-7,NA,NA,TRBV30,CAWSPAPYEQYF,TGTGCCTGGTCCCCCGCCCCCTACGAGCAGTACTTC
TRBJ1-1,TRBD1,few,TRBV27,CASSSTGTAEAFF,TGTGCCAGCAGTTCGACAGGGACGGCTGAAGCTTTCTTT
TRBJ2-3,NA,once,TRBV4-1,CASSQTISAGRIWTDTQYF,TGCGCCAGCAGCCAAACCATATCGGCAGGGCGGATTTGGACAGATACGCAGTATTTT
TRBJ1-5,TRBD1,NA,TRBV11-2,CASRWGTDRTKGQPQHF,TGTGCCAGCAGGTGGGGGACAGATCGAACCAAGGGTCAGCCCCAGCATTTT
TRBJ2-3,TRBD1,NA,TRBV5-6,CASSLFGTAADTQYF,TGTGCCAGCAGCTTGTTCGGGACAGCAGCAGATACGCAGTATTTT
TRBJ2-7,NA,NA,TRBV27,CASSLGQGISYEQYF,TGTGCCAGCAGCTTGGGTCAGGGTATCTCCTACGAGCAGTACTTC
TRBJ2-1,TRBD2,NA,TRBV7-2,CASGLSGREGLGNEQFF,TGTGCCAGTGGGCTAAGTGGGCGGGAGGGTTTGGGAAATGAGCAGTTCTTC
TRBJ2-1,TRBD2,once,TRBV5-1,CASSLVAAGYNEQFF,TGCGCCAGCAGCTTGGTCGCAGCGGGGTACAATGAGCAGTTCTTC
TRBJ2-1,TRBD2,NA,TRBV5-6,CASSLGLAGGPHNEQFF,TGTGCCAGCAGCTTGGGACTAGCGGGAGGACCCCACAATGAGCAGTTCTTC
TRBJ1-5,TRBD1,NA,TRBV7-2,CASRQGQGAGGNQPQHF,TGTGCCAGCAGGCAGGGACAGGGGGCTGGGGGCAATCAGCCCCAGCATTTT
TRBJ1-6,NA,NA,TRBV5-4,CASSLIGINNSPLHF,TGTGCCAGCAGCTTAATAGGAATCAATAATTCACCCCTCCACTTT
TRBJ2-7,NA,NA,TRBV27,CASSTRGHTSEQYF,TGTGCCAGCAGTACCCGGGGCCATACGTCCGAGCAGTACTTC
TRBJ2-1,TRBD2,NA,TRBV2,CASSLERGEGFF,TGTGCCAGCAGCCTAGAGCGGGGTGAGGGGTTCTTC
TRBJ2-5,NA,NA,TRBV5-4,CASSVSKREETQYF,TGTGCCAGCAGCGTGTCAAAGAGGGAAGAGACCCAGTACTTC
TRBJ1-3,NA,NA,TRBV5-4,CASSLYGELPSGNTIYF,TGTGCCAGCAGCTTGTACGGGGAGCTGCCTTCTGGAAACACCATATATTTT
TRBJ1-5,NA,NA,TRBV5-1,CASSLVTINQPQHF,TGCGCCAGCAGCTTGGTAACAATTAATCAGCCCCAGCATTTT
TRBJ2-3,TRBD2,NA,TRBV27,CASSLSLAGSGQYF,TGTGCCAGCAGTTTATCACTAGCGGGGTCCGGGCAGTATTTT
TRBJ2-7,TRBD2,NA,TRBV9,CASSVAATSGWAYEQYF,TGTGCCAGCAGCGTAGCTGCGACTAGCGGGTGGGCCTACGAGCAGTACTTC
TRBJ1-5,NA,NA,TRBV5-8,CASSLAGERDQPQHF,TGTGCCAGCAGCTTGGCAGGGGAGAGGGATCAGCCCCAGCATTTT
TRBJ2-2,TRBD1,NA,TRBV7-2,CASSLTTGGTNTGELFF,TGTGCCAGCAGCTTAACTACAGGGGGGACGAACACCGGGGAGCTGTTTTTT
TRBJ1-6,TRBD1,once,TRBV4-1,CASSQSGQGNSPLHF,TGCGCCAGCAGCCAGTCGGGACAGGGAAATTCACCCCTCCACTTT
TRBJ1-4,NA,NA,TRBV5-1,CASSLDPQGSGEKLFF,TGCGCCAGCAGCTTGGACCCACAGGGCAGCGGGGAAAAACTGTTTTTT
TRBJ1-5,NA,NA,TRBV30,CAWSQGKGNQPQHF,TGTGCCTGGAGCCAGGGAAAGGGCAATCAGCCCCAGCATTTT
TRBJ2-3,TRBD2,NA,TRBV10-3,CAIRGTSGGDTQYF,TGTGCCATCAGAGGGACTAGCGGGGGAGATACGCAGTATTTT
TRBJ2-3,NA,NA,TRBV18,CASSTSIQGTDTQYF,TGTGCCAGCTCAACATCAATCCAGGGAACAGATACGCAGTATTTT
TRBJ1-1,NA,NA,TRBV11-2,CASSSQGGTEAFF,TGTGCCAGCAGCTCACAGGGAGGGACTGAAGCTTTCTTT
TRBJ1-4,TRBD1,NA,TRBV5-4,CASSPKQGANEKLFF,TGTGCCAGCAGCCCAAAACAGGGGGCTAATGAAAAACTGTTTTTT
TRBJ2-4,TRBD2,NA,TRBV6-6,CASSDLAVAKNIQYF,TGTGCCAGCAGCGATCTAGCGGTAGCCAAAAACATTCAGTACTTC
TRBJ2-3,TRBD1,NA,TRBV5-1,CASSLDGQGALGADTQYF,TGCGCCAGCAGCTTGGATGGACAGGGGGCGCTAGGCGCAGATACGCAGTATTTT
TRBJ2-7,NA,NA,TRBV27,CASSFLAQPAYEQYF,TGTGCCAGCAGTTTCCTCGCCCAGCCAGCCTACGAGCAGTACTTC
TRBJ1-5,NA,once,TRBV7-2,CASSRAGWPNQPQHF,TGTGCCAGCAGCCGGGCGGGGTGGCCGAATCAGCCCCAGCATTTT
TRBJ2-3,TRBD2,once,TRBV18,CASSPLAGVADTQYF,TGTGCCAGCTCACCGCTAGCGGGAGTAGCAGATACGCAGTATTTT
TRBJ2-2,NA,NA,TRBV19,CASTRINTGELFF,TGTGCCAGTACCCGGATAAACACCGGGGAGCTGTTTTTT
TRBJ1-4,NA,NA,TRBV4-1,CASSQDGTTNEKLFF,TGCGCCAGCAGCCAAGATGGGACAACTAATGAAAAACTGTTTTTT
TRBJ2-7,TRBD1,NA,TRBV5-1,CASSPQGARSHSYEQYF,TGCGCCAGCAGCCCCCAGGGGGCTCGGTCCCACTCCTACGAGCAGTACTTC
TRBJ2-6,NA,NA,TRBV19,CASRGTGANVLTF,TGTGCCAGTAGGGGTACTGGGGCCAACGTCCTGACTTTC
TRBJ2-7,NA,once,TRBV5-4,CASSKKDGYEQYF,TGTGCCAGCAGCAAAAAGGACGGCTACGAGCAGTACTTC
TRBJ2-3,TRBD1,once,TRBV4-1,CASRPVGQGKRTDTQYF,TGCGCCAGCAGGCCCGTGGGACAGGGGAAGAGAACAGATACGCAGTATTTT
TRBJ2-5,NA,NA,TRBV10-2,CASNRRGWETQYF,TGCGCCAGCAACCGACGGGGGTGGGAGACCCAGTACTTC
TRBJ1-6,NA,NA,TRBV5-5,CASSPLNSPLHF,TGTGCCAGCAGCCCGCTTAATTCACCCCTCCACTTT
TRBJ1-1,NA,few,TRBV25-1,CASSYGQGYAFF,TGTGCCAGCAGCTACGGGCAGGGGTACGCTTTCTTT
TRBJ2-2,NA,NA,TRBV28,CASSLYTGELFF,TGTGCCAGCAGTCTATACACCGGGGAGCTGTTTTTT
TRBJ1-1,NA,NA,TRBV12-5,CASGTTVITGAFF,TGTGCTAGTGGTACGACAGTAATTACAGGAGCTTTCTTT
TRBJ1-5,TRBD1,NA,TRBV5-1,CASSLEGGGSNQPQHF,TGCGCCAGCAGCTTGGAAGGGGGCGGGAGCAATCAGCCCCAGCATTTT
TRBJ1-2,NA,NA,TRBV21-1,CASSPGGGYTF,TGTGCCAGCAGCCCTGGGGGTGGCTACACCTTC
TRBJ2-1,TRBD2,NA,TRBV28,CASREAGGREQFF,TGTGCCAGCCGCGAAGCGGGGGGGCGTGAGCAGTTCTTC
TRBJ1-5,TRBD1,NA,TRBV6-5,CASSLRQGTTQPQHF,TGTGCCAGCAGCCTTCGACAGGGTACGACTCAGCCCCAGCATTTT
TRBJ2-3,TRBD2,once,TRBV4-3,CASSLGLVSTDTQYF,TGCGCCAGCAGCCTGGGACTAGTCTCCACAGATACGCAGTATTTT
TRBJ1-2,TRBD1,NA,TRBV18,CASSPRDSDYGYTF,TGTGCCAGCTCACCACGGGACAGCGACTATGGCTACACCTTC
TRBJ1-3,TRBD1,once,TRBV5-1,CASSQDRGNTIYF,TGCGCCAGCAGCCAGGACAGGGGAAACACCATATATTTT
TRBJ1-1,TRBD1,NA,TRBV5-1,CASSGTGTGTEAFF,TGCGCCAGCAGCGGAACCGGGACAGGCACTGAAGCTTTCTTT
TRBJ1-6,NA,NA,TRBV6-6,CASSYSGSGSSPLHF,TGTGCCAGCAGTTACTCAGGGAGTGGTAGTTCACCCCTCCACTTT
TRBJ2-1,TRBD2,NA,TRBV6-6,CASRDTSAFSYNEQFF,TGTGCCAGCAGGGATACTAGCGCCTTCTCCTACAATGAGCAGTTCTTC
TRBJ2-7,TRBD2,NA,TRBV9,CASSVDRLAGFYEQYF,TGTGCCAGCAGCGTCGATAGACTAGCGGGATTCTACGAGCAGTACTTC
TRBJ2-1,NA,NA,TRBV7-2,CASSLHRDNEQFF,TGTGCCAGCAGCCTCCACAGAGACAATGAGCAGTTCTTC
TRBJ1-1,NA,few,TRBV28,CASGTNTEAFF,TGTGCCAGCGGAACGAACACTGAAGCTTTCTTT
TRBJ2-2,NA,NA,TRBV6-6,CASGNTGELFF,TGTGCAAGCGGGAACACCGGGGAGCTGTTTTTT